A selection of T cell receptor beta chains follows, all from one sample in a study of blood T cell repertoires in COVID-19. Clones were sequenced by immunoSEQ multiplex PCR, and TCRdb holds only the in-frame ones, with some missing. The sample has 250,000 to 350,000 clones, approximately 89% seen once. The sample taken for sequencing was peripheral blood. These receptors were taken from a woman aged 60-75 years with acute or convalescent COVID-19. Each CDR3 is given with its conserved first and last residue. The order of the fields is V gene, J gene, clone size, D gene, CDR3 protein, CDR3 DNA. A D gene is named only where the DNA matches it firmly. The listing skips clone size in some rows; elsewhere it reads once, few, many or a size class.

V gene: TRBV14
J gene: TRBJ2-5
clone size: NA
D gene: NA
CDR3 protein: CASSQDRARGAETQYF
CDR3 DNA: TGTGCCAGCAGCCAAGATAGGGCCAGGGGAGCGGAGACCCAGTACTTC

V gene: TRBV5-4
J gene: TRBJ1-1
clone size: NA
D gene: NA
CDR3 protein: CASSPPASTEAFF
CDR3 DNA: TGTGCCAGCAGCCCCCCTGCGAGCACTGAAGCTTTCTTT

V gene: TRBV6-6
J gene: TRBJ2-1
clone size: NA
D gene: NA
CDR3 protein: CASSYITVTYNEQFF
CDR3 DNA: TGTGCCAGCAGTTACATTACGGTCACCTACAATGAGCAGTTCTTC

V gene: TRBV28
J gene: TRBJ2-7
clone size: NA
D gene: TRBD1
CDR3 protein: CASSPRQGPVEIEQYF
CDR3 DNA: TGTGCCAGCAGTCCCCGACAGGGGCCCGTCGAAATCGAGCAGTACTTC

V gene: TRBV6-1
J gene: TRBJ2-7
clone size: NA
D gene: NA
CDR3 protein: CASSEFQGTLYEQYF
CDR3 DNA: TGTGCCAGCAGTGAATTCCAGGGGACCCTGTACGAGCAGTACTTC

V gene: TRBV28
J gene: TRBJ1-5
clone size: NA
D gene: TRBD1
CDR3 protein: CASGSGQAINQPQHF
CDR3 DNA: TGTGCCAGCGGCTCGGGACAGGCAATCAATCAGCCCCAGCATTTT

V gene: TRBV7-2
J gene: TRBJ2-1
clone size: NA
D gene: TRBD2
CDR3 protein: CASSLALAVVYNEQFF
CDR3 DNA: TGTGCCAGCAGCTTAGCCCTAGCGGTTGTCTACAATGAGCAGTTCTTC

V gene: TRBV5-1
J gene: TRBJ1-1
clone size: NA
D gene: NA
CDR3 protein: CASSLGQMNTEAFF
CDR3 DNA: TGCGCCAGCAGCTTGGGACAGATGAACACTGAAGCTTTCTTT

V gene: TRBV5-1
J gene: TRBJ2-5
clone size: few
D gene: NA
CDR3 protein: CASSLGQRGETQYF
CDR3 DNA: TGCGCCAGCAGCTTGGGGCAGAGAGGAGAGACCCAGTACTTC

V gene: TRBV14
J gene: TRBJ2-5
clone size: NA
D gene: NA
CDR3 protein: CASSQRITSPRKTQYF
CDR3 DNA: TGTGCCAGCAGCCAGAGGATTACTAGCCCCCGAAAGACCCAGTACTTC

V gene: TRBV2
J gene: TRBJ1-2
clone size: NA
D gene: NA
CDR3 protein: CASSEKATGYGYTF
CDR3 DNA: TGTGCCAGCAGTGAAAAGGCGACGGGGTATGGCTACACCTTC

V gene: TRBV3-1/TRBV3-2
J gene: TRBJ1-1
clone size: NA
D gene: NA
CDR3 protein: CASSHPPSPGYGTEAFF
CDR3 DNA: TGTGCCAGCAGCCATCCCCCATCGCCAGGGTATGGCACTGAAGCTTTCTTT

V gene: TRBV3-1/TRBV3-2
J gene: TRBJ2-1
clone size: NA
D gene: NA
CDR3 protein: CASSPSNGGQFF
CDR3 DNA: TGTGCCAGCAGTCCCTCGAACGGTGGGCAGTTCTTC

V gene: TRBV19
J gene: TRBJ1-5
clone size: NA
D gene: NA
CDR3 protein: CASSTQGSNQPQHF
CDR3 DNA: TGTGCCAGTAGTACCCAGGGTAGCAATCAGCCCCAGCATTTT

V gene: TRBV9
J gene: TRBJ1-2
clone size: NA
D gene: NA
CDR3 protein: CASTTGQWGYNYGYTF
CDR3 DNA: TGTGCCAGCACGACCGGACAGTGGGGTTATAACTATGGCTACACCTTC

V gene: TRBV6-5
J gene: TRBJ2-7
clone size: few
D gene: NA
CDR3 protein: CASRKDSYEQYF
CDR3 DNA: TGTGCCAGCAGGAAGGACAGCTACGAGCAGTACTTC

V gene: TRBV11-2
J gene: TRBJ2-3
clone size: NA
D gene: TRBD2
CDR3 protein: CASSSPGGSTDTQYF
CDR3 DNA: TGTGCCAGCAGCTCCCCGGGGGGGAGCACAGATACGCAGTATTTT

V gene: TRBV7-9
J gene: TRBJ1-1
clone size: NA
D gene: NA
CDR3 protein: CASTSTASLTEAFF
CDR3 DNA: TGTGCCAGCACCTCGACAGCATCCCTGACTGAAGCTTTCTTT

V gene: TRBV28
J gene: TRBJ1-5
clone size: NA
D gene: NA
CDR3 protein: CASKVLPRQGNQPQHF
CDR3 DNA: TGTGCCAGCAAGGTCCTTCCACGACAGGGCAATCAGCCCCAGCATTTT

V gene: TRBV28
J gene: TRBJ2-2
clone size: NA
D gene: NA
CDR3 protein: CASSLLSSGWTGELFF
CDR3 DNA: TGTGCCAGCAGTCTACTATCGTCGGGGTGGACCGGGGAGCTGTTTTTT

V gene: TRBV28
J gene: TRBJ2-7
clone size: NA
D gene: NA
CDR3 protein: CASSSLSDEQYF
CDR3 DNA: TGTGCCAGCAGTTCTCTCTCGGACGAGCAGTACTTC

V gene: TRBV7-8
J gene: TRBJ1-3
clone size: few
D gene: NA
CDR3 protein: CASSLAIGGSGNTIYF
CDR3 DNA: TGTGCCAGCAGCTTAGCTATAGGGGGCTCTGGAAACACCATATATTTT

V gene: TRBV10-3
J gene: TRBJ1-2
clone size: NA
D gene: TRBD1
CDR3 protein: CAIRRTGGGIGGYTF
CDR3 DNA: TGTGCCATCAGGCGGACAGGGGGCGGCATCGGGGGCTACACCTTC

V gene: TRBV13
J gene: TRBJ2-7
clone size: NA
D gene: NA
CDR3 protein: CASSPRGGVSSYEQYF
CDR3 DNA: TGTGCCAGCAGCCCTCGAGGGGGTGTGTCCTCCTACGAGCAGTACTTC

V gene: TRBV18
J gene: TRBJ2-5
clone size: NA
D gene: NA
CDR3 protein: CASSRGMGETQYF
CDR3 DNA: TGTGCCAGCTCACGAGGGATGGGGGAGACCCAGTACTTC

V gene: TRBV7-8
J gene: TRBJ1-6
clone size: NA
D gene: NA
CDR3 protein: CASSGLSGRVYNSPLHF
CDR3 DNA: TGTGCCAGCAGCGGTCTATCGGGGAGGGTTTATAATTCACCCCTCCACTTT

V gene: TRBV28
J gene: TRBJ2-3
clone size: NA
D gene: TRBD1
CDR3 protein: CASSTDRVGDTQYF
CDR3 DNA: TGTGCCAGCAGCACAGACAGGGTTGGAGATACGCAGTATTTT

V gene: TRBV27
J gene: TRBJ1-5
clone size: NA
D gene: NA
CDR3 protein: CASSLSGRGGNQPQHF
CDR3 DNA: TGTGCCAGCAGTTTATCGGGGAGGGGTGGCAATCAGCCCCAGCATTTT

V gene: TRBV9
J gene: TRBJ2-7
clone size: NA
D gene: NA
CDR3 protein: CASSVGDTSYEQYF
CDR3 DNA: TGTGCCAGCAGCGTAGGGGACACCTCCTACGAGCAGTACTTC

V gene: TRBV25-1
J gene: TRBJ2-7
clone size: NA
D gene: TRBD2
CDR3 protein: CASSVFKSGKLEQYF
CDR3 DNA: TGTGCCAGCAGTGTTTTTAAGAGCGGGAAGCTCGAGCAGTACTTC

V gene: TRBV4-3
J gene: TRBJ2-1
clone size: NA
D gene: TRBD2
CDR3 protein: CASNLAPGLNVNEQFF
CDR3 DNA: TGCGCCAGCAACCTGGCCCCGGGACTAAACGTCAATGAGCAGTTCTTC

V gene: TRBV27
J gene: TRBJ1-2
clone size: once
D gene: TRBD1
CDR3 protein: CASSLFTGTGNYGYTF
CDR3 DNA: TGTGCCAGCAGTTTATTTACCGGGACAGGGAACTATGGCTACACCTTC

V gene: TRBV4-1
J gene: TRBJ2-1
clone size: few
D gene: NA
CDR3 protein: CASSQETASWGLFF
CDR3 DNA: TGCGCCAGCAGCCAAGAAACGGCTAGCTGGGGGCTGTTCTTC

V gene: TRBV6-5
J gene: TRBJ2-7
clone size: few
D gene: NA
CDR3 protein: CASSSIRQTHYEQYF
CDR3 DNA: TGTGCCAGCAGTTCGATCCGCCAGACTCACTACGAGCAGTACTTC